Presented here are 28 T cell receptor beta chains from one specimen sequenced in a study of graft-versus-host responses after intestinal transplantation. Their specific antigens are unknown. TCRdb's copy holds only in-frame clones and misses some; the assay was immunoSEQ multiplex PCR. The data contain around 69,000 clones, 90% of them singletons. This sample comprised unstimulated CD8+ T cells sorted from spleen or lymph node cells, obtained before transplant. These receptors originate from a human donor who was the organ donor for an intestinal transplant.

This chain connects TRBV12-2 to TRBJ2-1; the table's D call, TRBD1, has no DNA check behind it. TRBV12-2 is described as a pseudogene. The CDR3 has 16 amino acids. CDR3 bases: TGTGCAAGTCGCTTAGCGGTTTCAGGGGAGCGGAATGAGCAGTTCTTC. This encodes CASRLAVSGERNEQFF.

The V and J genes are TRBV27 and TRBJ2-2, with a possible D match to TRBD2 (6 bases). Trimming took off 1 base at V and 4 bases at J, with 10 bases between the two ends. CDR1 is MNHEY and CDR2 is SMNVEV in the germline V gene (reference sequence). The CDR3 totals 15 residues. CDR3 in amino acids: CASSLLGRSTGELFF. The CDR3 nucleotides are TGTGCCAGCAGTTTATTGGGGAGGAGCACCGGGGAGCTGTTTTTT.

V is TRBV28 and J is TRBJ2-7; 7 nucleotides agree with TRBD1. The V and J ends lost 3 bases and 5 bases, in that order; junction bases with no gene match: 10. Germline values: CDR1 MDHEN, CDR2 SYDVKM. The CDR3 sequence is 15 residues long. This CDR3 is CASSLGDSPPHEQYV. In DNA form, the CDR3 reads TGTGCCAGCAGTTTGGGGGACAGTCCTCCCCACGAGCAGTACGTC.

This clone was counted a single time. The chain recombines TRBV2 with TRBJ1-2; tentative D call: TRBD1 (6 bases). The CDR3 loop spans 14 amino acids. The V gene's germline CDR1 is SNHLY and CDR2 FYNNEI. Trimming took off 11 bases at V and 0 bases at J, with 16 bases between the two ends. CDR3 sequence: CAPKNGGPNYGYTF. CDR3 nucleotide sequence: TGTGCCCCTAAGAACGGGGGGCCTAACTATGGCTACACCTTC. The whole variable domain, remainder taken from reference TRBV2 and TRBJ1-2, is EPEVTQTPSHQVTQMGQEVILRCVPISNHLYFYWYRQILGQKVEFLVSFYNNEISEKSEIFDDQFSVERPDGSNFTLKIRSTKLEDSAMYFCAPKNGGPNYGYTFGSGTRLTVV.

The chain links TRBV7-9 to TRBJ2-2; 7 bases match TRBD1. The CDR3 consists of 14 residues. CDR1 is SEHNR, CDR2 FQNEAQ, per germline (reference sequence). The ends lost 4 bases at V and 6 bases at J; junction bases unmatched: 5. Written as DNA, the CDR3 is TGTGCCAGCAGCTCGACAGGGTTTGCCGGGGAGCTGTTTTTT. It translates to CASSSTGFAGELFF.

The gene calls are TRBV6-1 and TRBJ2-1; perhaps TRBD1 as D (6 bases). V lost 1 base and J lost 1, with 11 bases in between. Germline CDR1 reads MNHNS; CDR2 reads SASEGT. The CDR3 contains 16 residues. CDR3 nucleotide sequence: TGTGCCAGCAGTGAAGAATCAGGGGCATCCTACAATGAGCAGTTCTTC. It encodes CASSEESGASYNEQFF.

This chain joins TRBV2 and TRBJ2-2; TRBD1 agrees at 9 bases. Germline V CDR1 and CDR2: SNHLY, FYNNEI. There are 15 residues in the CDR3. Germline trimming cut 6 bases from V and 3 bases from J; bases unmatched to any gene: 5. DNA of the CDR3: TGTGCCAGCAGGGACAGGGGCCAGGACACCGGGGAGCTGTTTTTT. Encoded protein: CASRDRGQDTGELFF.

The chain couples TRBV2 to TRBJ2-7, with a tentative D call TRBD1 (5 bases). The V gene lost 4 bases and the J gene lost 3 bases, with 16 bases spanning the gap. The CDR3 extends over 15 amino acids. Germline CDR1 and CDR2: SNHLY and FYNNEI. CDR3 region: CASSAWAGLLYEQYV. CDR3 sequence (DNA): TGTGCCAGCAGTGCGTGGGCAGGGTTGCTCTACGAGCAGTACGTC.

CDR3 coding DNA: TGTGCCAGCAGCTTGGAGCCAGGGAAGACAGGTGTGGATGGCTACACCTTC. Its protein product is CASSLEPGKTGVDGYTF. The chain uses TRBV5-6 and TRBJ1-2; tentative D call: TRBD1 (6 bases). The germline V gene has CDR1 SGHDT and CDR2 YYEEEE. V was clipped by 0 bases and J by 6 bases, with 21 bases between them. The CDR3 runs to 17 residues.

The rearrangement joins TRBV7-9 to TRBJ1-5; no definite D call. CDR3 length: 12 residues. The germline CDR1 and CDR2 sequences are SEHNR and FQNEAQ (reference sequence). V was cut by 6 bases and J by 7 bases, with 10 bases left in between. The CDR3 region is CASSLRGQPQHF. CDR3 nucleotide sequence: TGTGCCAGCAGTTTGAGAGGCCAGCCCCAGCATTTT.

The chain carries TRBV7-9 and TRBJ1-1; D ambiguous. V lost 11 bases and J 5 bases, leaving 15 bases between the germline ends. The CDR3 contains 12 residues. The germline V gene has CDR1 SEHNR and CDR2 FQNEAQ (reference sequence). This CDR3 reads CALRSTGTEAFF. The DNA of the CDR3 is TGTGCCTTAAGATCGACGGGGACTGAAGCTTTCTTT.

The chain's CDR3 is CASSFSGGGDEQFF. The CDR3, as DNA: TGTGCCAGCAGCTTTAGCGGGGGAGGGGATGAGCAGTTCTTC. This chain joins TRBV9 and TRBJ2-1, with 9 bases matching TRBD2. V lost 4 bases to trimming and J lost 8 bases; unmatched junction nucleotides: 7. CDR3 size: 14 residues. Germline assignment: CDR1 SGDLS and CDR2 YYNGEE.

J is TRBJ2-2 and V is TRBV5-5; possible D gene TRBD2, 6 bases. With 1 base removed from V and 5 bases from J, the gap between germline ends came to 21 bases. CDR3 length: 18 residues. Per the germline V gene, CDR1 is SGHKS and CDR2 is YYEKEE (reference sequence). CDR3 bases: TGTGCCAGCAGCTTGCCCCTGGTAGGGGCGAGCGGGACCGGGGAGCTGTTTTTT. This encodes CASSLPLVGASGTGELFF.

This sequence joins TRBV4-3 and TRBJ2-1; 9 nucleotides align to TRBD1. The CDR3 contains 15 residues. The germline gives CDR1 LGHNA, CDR2 YSLEER. J was trimmed by 3 bases and V by 3 bases; bases with no gene match: 3. CDR3 protein: CASSHSGQGYNEQFF. The CDR3 DNA sequence: TGCGCCAGCAGCCACTCGGGACAGGGCTACAATGAGCAGTTCTTC.

The chain is built from TRBV19 and TRBJ2-2; 8 bases agree with TRBD2. The CDR3 extends over 15 amino acids. Germline-derived CDR1 and CDR2 are LNHDA and SQIVND (reference sequence). The trim removed 3 bases at V and 7 bases at J, leaving 7 bases unmatched. The CDR3 region has the DNA TGTGCCAGTAGTATTAGACTAGCGATATTCGGGGAGCTGTTTTTT. This codes for CASSIRLAIFGELFF.

This rearrangement joins TRBV29-1 to TRBJ2-1; 8 bases match TRBD2. Germline CDR1 reads SQVTM; CDR2 reads ANQGSEA. The CDR3 extends over 15 amino acids. J gave up 13 bases and V 6 bases, and 20 bases lay outside the gene matches. The CDR3 DNA follows: TGCAGCGTGCCCCGGGGGGGAAATTCGGACTCGGGTCAGTTCTTC. Encoded protein: CSVPRGGNSDSGQFF.

This clone was seen more than once but under ten times. This chain uses TRBV7-2 with TRBJ1-1; D call uncertain. CDR3 length: 15 residues. Germline V gives CDR1 SGHTA, CDR2 FQGNSA. The V end lost 5 bases, the J end lost 3 bases, and 16 bases lay between the germline ends. Here the CDR3 DNA reads TGTGCCAGCAGCGACACCGCGGGGTTCGACACTGAAGCTTTCTTT. This gives the protein CASSDTAGFDTEAFF.

The rearrangement links TRBV2 to TRBJ2-1; 12 bases match TRBD2. Germline CDR1 SNHLY, CDR2 FYNNEI. The CDR3 is 16 residues long. Germline trimming cut 6 bases from V and 8 bases from J; bases unmatched to any gene: 11. This CDR3 reads CASRTTLAGGPDEQFF. The CDR3 DNA reads as TGTGCCAGCAGAACTACGCTAGCGGGGGGGCCAGATGAGCAGTTCTTC.

The chain joins TRBV27 to TRBJ2-2; TRBD1 agrees at 8 bases. Trimming at V came to 7 bases and at J to 0 bases, leaving 10 bases not matched to a gene. Germline assignment: CDR1 MNHEY and CDR2 SMNVEV (reference sequence). The CDR3 has 17 residues. CDR3 protein: CASMPRTGPTNTGELFF. CDR3 DNA sequence: TGTGCCAGCATGCCAAGGACAGGGCCTACGAACACCGGGGAGCTGTTTTTT.

The V and J genes are TRBV6-1 and TRBJ1-3, with D perhaps TRBD1 (6 bases). V lost 3 bases and J 4 bases, leaving 10 bases between the germline ends. The CDR3 covers 14 residues. Germline CDR1 MNHNS, CDR2 SASEGT. Written as DNA, the CDR3 is TGTGCCAGCAGTGATCAGGGGTACGGAAACACCATATATTTT. Its translation is CASSDQGYGNTIYF.

This chain joins TRBV4-1 and TRBJ2-5, with 8 bases that match TRBD1. From germline, CDR1 is MGHRA and CDR2 YSYEKL. CDR3 length: 16 amino acids. The ends lost 3 bases at V and 5 bases at J; junction bases unmatched: 11. The CDR3 nucleotides are TGCGCCAGCAGCCATCCGACAGGGGAGGAGGGGGAGACCCAGTACTTC. It is translated as CASSHPTGEEGETQYF.

The chain has TRBV4-2 and TRBJ1-1, with TRBD1 matching 8 bases. This CDR3 has 14 residues. V was pared by 11 bases and J by 5 bases, with 13 bases of the junction left unmatched. Per germline, CDR1 LGHNA and CDR2 YNFKEQ. The chain's CDR3 is CASGGLGQGTEAFF. The DNA for the CDR3 is TGTGCCTCGGGGGGCCTCGGACAGGGAACTGAAGCTTTCTTT.

The chain carries TRBV5-4 and TRBJ1-1; TRBD1 matches 8 bases. Germline values: CDR1 SGHNT, CDR2 YYREEE (reference sequence). V was pared by 6 bases and J by 2 bases, with 6 bases of the junction left unmatched. The CDR3 runs 14 residues. CDR3 sequence reads: CASNHQGANTEAFF. CDR3 bases: TGTGCCAGCAACCATCAGGGGGCCAACACTGAAGCTTTCTTT.

The CDR3: CASSFPPRTRVPHQPQHF. The CDR3 DNA sequence: TGTGCCAGCAGTTTTCCGCCGAGGACACGCGTCCCCCATCAGCCCCAGCATTTT. This rearrangement joins TRBV28 to TRBJ1-5; D is perhaps TRBD1 (5 bases). Deletions cut 3 bases from V and 5 bases from J, with 23 bases between. CDR3 length: 18 residues. CDR1 is MDHEN and CDR2 is SYDVKM in the germline V gene. Looking up the rest from reference TRBV28 and TRBJ1-5 gives the full variable domain: DVKVTQSSRYLVKRTGEKVFLECVQDMDHENMFWYRQDPGLGLRLIYFSYDVKMKEKGDIPEGYSVSREKKERFSLILESASTNQTSMYLCASSFPPRTRVPHQPQHFGDGTRLSIL.

The V gene is TRBV28, the J gene TRBJ1-5, with D perhaps TRBD1 (5 bases). This CDR3 spans 16 amino acids. V shed 6 bases and J shed 0 bases, with 15 bases lying between them. Germline assignment: CDR1 MDHEN and CDR2 SYDVKM. In DNA, the CDR3 is TGTGCCAGCAGCCCGGACAAGCCGACTAGCAATCAGCCCCAGCATTTT. Residues: CASSPDKPTSNQPQHF. The entire variable domain, with the rest obtained from reference TRBV28 and TRBJ1-5, is as follows: DVKVTQSSRYLVKRTGEKVFLECVQDMDHENMFWYRQDPGLGLRLIYFSYDVKMKEKGDIPEGYSVSREKKERFSLILESASTNQTSMYLCASSPDKPTSNQPQHFGDGTRLSIL.

The rearrangement joins TRBV7-9 to TRBJ1-1, with TRBD1 matching 11 bases. Germline-derived CDR1 and CDR2 are SEHNR and FQNEAQ (reference sequence). Unmatched junction bases numbered 8, after V lost 5 bases and J lost 3 bases. The CDR3 is 16 amino acids. The CDR3 bases are TGTGCCAGCAGCCCAGGACAGGGGGCGCGTTACACTGAAGCTTTCTTT. Residues: CASSPGQGARYTEAFF.

About this clone: Within the sample, other DNA sequences also encode this same CDR3. The J gene is TRBJ2-1, the V gene TRBV5-1; 10 nucleotides agree with TRBD1. V lost 2 bases to trimming and J lost 4 bases; unmatched junction nucleotides: 6. Per germline, CDR1 SGHRS and CDR2 YFSETQ. This CDR3 is built from 16 residues. The DNA of the CDR3 is TGCGCCAGCAGCTTCGAGGGACAGGGGCATTACAATGAGCAGTTCTTC. Protein sequence: CASSFEGQGHYNEQFF.

Notes on this clone: One junction end disagrees with the germline gene, perhaps due to a read error. The V call is TRBV7-7, the J call TRBJ1-5; D ambiguous. The CDR3 is made up of 15 amino acids. CDR1 is SSHAT, CDR2 FNYEAQ, per germline (reference sequence). CDR3 residues: CASSFVGPGGQPQHF. The CDR3 region has the DNA TGTGCTAGCAGCTTTGTAGGGCCCGGAGGGCAGCCCCAGCATTTT.